Reported below is one T cell receptor (beta chain). This clone was detected a few times. No cognate antigen has been identified for it. Base qualities are not at hand, and no much larger clone is one base apart. These data come from a study of cytomegalovirus exposure and HLA in healthy donors (TCRdb year 2017). Regarding the complete study: An earlier analysis of some 600 of the donors reported roughly 300 Gb of sequence data and 100 million to 120 million unique TCR beta sequences obtained from roughly 170 million T cells. An early release covering 500 to 750 HLA-typed donors comprised 250 to 350 gigabases of sequencing data and tens of millions of unique TCR sequences. The genetic ancestry cluster associated with self-reported Caucasian donors included around 76% of the 398 genotyped donors. The study was designed to test whether signatures of past pathogen exposure could be identified by cataloging public T cell receptors. Using immunosequencing, the study profiled T cell repertoires from around 670 subjects and related those repertoires to cytomegalovirus serostatus. Besides the first cohort of 666 subjects, a separate validation cohort made up of roughly 120 different subjects was used. The study combined high-throughput TCR immunosequencing, statistical association of individual TCRs with disease status, and machine learning to predict cytomegalovirus infection status. A later analysis re-examined previously published TCR beta repertoires from roughly 650 donors and added high-resolution HLA genotyping to investigate patterns of TCR occurrence. Rather than drawing on any new phenotypic data, the later analysis identified candidate immune exposures from TCR beta sequences and the way those sequences occurred across donors. In an earlier analysis of several hundred of the donors, high-throughput TCR beta sequencing was used to judge whether each TCR beta V gene segment behaved as functional or pseudogenic. Donor age, sex, ethnicity and CMV serostatus were collected together with the repertoire data. A later genetic analysis took genome-wide SNP genotypes for about 65% of the 666 donors and used that subset as a discovery cohort. Every discovery cohort repertoire had been produced on one sequencing platform. HLA typing covered class I and class II loci at four-digit resolution. The number of donors typed differed by locus, with roughly 620-640 for A, B, C, DRB1 and DQB1, around 500 for DQA1, approximately 570 for DPA1, and roughly 450 for DPB1. Five DR-DQ haplotypes were treated as single units for association and clustering because of strong linkage in the cohort. Among around 400 genotyped donors of the cohort, an average of around 240,000 unique TCR beta nucleotide sequences was sequenced per donor, of which 15% to 20% were non-productive. Points the paper makes about the study in general: A later genetic analysis associated a missense DCLRE1C variant with V-gene and J-gene trimming of TCR beta chains, and an independent cohort replicated the association. In a later analysis, several top co-occurrence clusters were reported to appear linked to parvovirus B19, influenza, CMV and Epstein-Barr virus. A later genetic analysis reported fewer N-insertions in productive TCRs among donors in an Asian-associated ancestry cluster than the 666-donor mean. A further reported finding was that TCR beta sequences accurately predicted the HLA-A and HLA-B alleles for most subjects in the first cohort. A later analysis found that HLA-associated TCR beta chains were more clonally expanded and had lower generation probabilities than equally common non-associated chains. In an earlier analysis of around 600 of the donors, most TCR beta V segments were observed in productive rearrangements about 87% or about 30% of the time, broadly matching IMGT annotations. The earlier analysis of approximately 540 of the donors excluded 15 to 20 rarely observed V segments, including chromosome 9 orphons, because counts were too low. Most CMV-associated TCR beta chains appeared to be HLA-restricted in a later analysis, and the HLA associations seemed to be driven largely by CMV exposure. Roughly uniform sequencing depth across donors was assumed in presence/absence analyses, although this assumption may not hold. A few of the identified cytomegalovirus-associated TCR beta chains were confirmed in vitro to be specific for cytomegalovirus antigens. Strong co-occurrence of HLA alleles, especially DR and DQ, made assigning TCR associations to individual alleles difficult. The classifier was reported to diagnose cytomegalovirus status with high specificity and sensitivity in both the original and validation cohorts. At a false discovery rate of 0.05, a later analysis linked under 20,000 TCR beta sequences to specific HLA alleles. It was suggested by the authors that the approach could potentially be generalized to other disease states and immunological phenotypes. In this cohort, only TCR beta chains were sequenced, and detectable features were limited by the absence of alpha or paired-chain data. In the study, around 150 TCR beta chains were listed as associated with cytomegalovirus. Immune exposure information for the cohort was limited to CMV serostatus. While some public TCRs were present in many individuals, most TCR sequences turned up only very rarely across donors. Linkage disequilibrium might explain the correlated functional status among segregating V segments, but an unknown experimental factor could not be ruled out. Because HLA typing was missing for some donors at each locus, association tests included only the typed subset. Some IMGT-functional V segments, including TRBV6-2 and TRBV6-3, could not be told apart with the 87-base-pair reads, so those segments were excluded. A cluster of highly shared sequence variants was judged likely to be a technical artifact of the sequencing pipeline. A later analysis found that TCR association rates varied across HLA loci, with DRB1 alleles showing the most associated TCRs and HLA-C alleles the fewest.

The library was produced with the immunoSEQ multiplex PCR assay. For the multiplex PCR, a mixture combining 60 forward primers for TCR Vbeta segments and 13 reverse primers for TCR Jbeta segments was used. The CDR3 region of rearranged TCR beta genes was amplified from genomic DNA with a multiplex PCR assay. Amplified TCR beta libraries were sequenced as 87-base-pair reads on the Illumina HiSeq System. The authors processed their data as follows. In a later analysis, roughly 80 million unique TCR beta chains were counted across the approximately 640 repertoires, and roughly 11 million of these chains were shared by at least two donors. A nearest-neighbor algorithm error-corrected the raw reads and collapsed the reads into unique sequences, merging closely related sequences to remove PCR and sequencing errors. Alignment of CDR3 sequences to IMGT reference sequences was used to assign V, D and J gene segments. For a sequence to be retained, at least a six-nucleotide match to both a V gene segment and a J gene segment was required. A rearrangement was called productive if the CDR3 had no stop codons and remained in frame with V and J, and every other rearrangement was called non-productive. Following IMGT convention, CDR3 was defined as the stretch from the second conserved V-encoded cysteine to the conserved J-encoded phenylalanine. The earlier analysis of about 570 of the donors excluded any sequence lacking an unambiguous match to a single V gene segment. In an earlier analysis of approximately 590 of the donors, V segments were called functional above 56.7% productive rearrangements and were called segregating when the between-donor standard deviation exceeded 5%. A statistical classification framework was built to diagnose cytomegalovirus status from the catalog of TCR beta chain sequences. In a later analysis, V and J genes were assigned by comparing TCR nucleotide sequences against IMGT/GENE-DB human TR gene sequences. Using the TCRdist pipeline, a later analysis assigned CDR3 sequences along with most-parsimonious VDJ recombination scenarios. In a later analysis, every TCR beta chain was defined by the combination of its CDR3 amino acid sequence and its V-gene family, and reads without a unique V-gene family were dropped. As a way to deal with suspected cross-contamination and a sequencing artifact, a later analysis dropped 500 to 700 nucleotide sequences that were highly shared and had low generation probability. For each public chain, a later analysis derived a clonal expansion index from normalized ranks of inferred template counts within each repertoire. In a later analysis, generation probabilities were computed with a VDJ recombination model fitted to out-of-frame rearrangements, and the resulting probabilities were checked against IGoR. Hypergeometric tests were used in a later analysis to score TCR-TCR, TCR-HLA and TCR-CMV co-occurrence, with a repertoire-size bias correction applied to the TCR pairs. False discovery rates were estimated in a later analysis by permuting HLA or CMV assignments 20 times. In a later analysis, co-occurring TCRs were grouped with DBSCAN, and TCRdist sequence similarity was added when clustering was performed within HLA-allele-positive subsets. Repertoires with fewer than 30,000 or more than 120,000 public chains were left out of co-occurrence clustering, as were a handful of repertoires with anomalous nucleotide sharing. TCRdb obtained this table from immuneACCESS and retained in-frame rearrangements with V and J assigned. These tables miss some clones; where compared with another copy, unresolved V genes account for less than half of the shortfall, and the remainder is unexplained. That table supplies the V and J calls and clone size; D and trimming were determined from the DNA. Within this sample are about 130,000 clones, with 80% to 85% of them counted one time only. Approximately 0.97% of the sample is held by the ten biggest clonotypes.

The cohort comprised some 700 healthy bone marrow donors. At the time of sampling, every cohort member was nominally healthy, though immune exposures that went unrecorded were likely present. CMV serostatus was recorded as positive for around 300 and negative for about 50% of the roughly 670 cohort members, whereas no CMV serostatus was recorded for the donor in question. Each donor provided a peripheral blood sample, and peripheral blood mononuclear cells were used for TCR beta sequencing. Genomic DNA extraction from the blood cell samples was performed with the Qiagen DNeasy Blood Extraction Kit. The germline V gene encodes CDR1 SGHVS and CDR2 FNYEAQ. The V and J ends are trimmed by 3 bases and 7 bases, leaving 13 bases between them. The CDR3, cysteine through phenylalanine, is 14 amino acids long. Only CDR3 DNA is held: 42 bases, read in frame from base 1.

Sequenced material: PBMCs. Recombination linked TRBV7-6 to TRBJ1-5, with the D gene uncertain. This sequence originates from a human donor in good health. The CDR3 region has the sequence CASSLGGLGQPQHF. The DNA sequence follows: TGTGCCAGCAGCTTGGGAGGGCTGGGACAGCCCCAGCATTTT.